The clone carrying this T cell receptor beta chain appeared a few times. The sample belongs to a study of T cells in Graves' hyperthyroidism and ophthalmopathy. Using RNA transcripts as the source, TCR beta CDR3 regions were amplified. RT-PCR in the first round (using the HTBI primer set) targeted the TCR CDR3. Each CDR3 protein gets one entry after TCRdb re-called the multiplex PCR reads with MiXCR. The table lists around 800,000 distinct CDR3 sequences, 35% to 40% of them singletons. CDR3 length: 13 residues. CDR1 and CDR2 (germline): SGHTA, FQGNSA. Trimming took off 5 bases at V and 2 bases at J, with 10 bases between the two ends. Using 10 ml of fresh peripheral blood, PBMCs were prepared.

The chain is built from TRBV7-2 and TRBJ2-7; D uncertain. The sequenced sample consisted of blood. This clonotype was obtained from a man younger than 35 with Graves' hyperthyroidism. Here the CDR3 reads CASSKQITYEQYF. The DNA of the CDR3 is TGTGCCAGCAGCAAACAAATCACCTACGAGCAGTACTTC.